This T cell receptor beta chain was retrieved from a study of CD8 T cells in Susac syndrome. In regard to this clonotype: Its antigen is unidentified.

Negative magnetic isolation gave CD8+ and CD4+ cells; FACS enriched CD8+ TEMRA. An amount of RNA that ranged from about 0.45 to 1 ug was reverse transcribed with random hexamers. Multiplex immunoSEQ PCR targeted 54 Vbeta and 13 Jbeta TCR beta segments. A single record per CDR3 protein comes from TCRdb applying MiXCR to the immunoSEQ multiplex PCR reads. The sample lists about 190,000 distinct CDR3 sequences; approximately 94% were seen once. This CDR3 has 14 residues. Germline V gene data show CDR1 as GTSNPN and CDR2 as SVGIG (reference sequence). Trimming took 5 bases from V and 4 from J, leaving 17 bases between them. Whole-study findings and limits: Repertoires of Susac syndrome CD4+ T cells lacked clonal expansion.

Sequenced input: CD4+ T cells from PBMCs. The sequence was collected from a human donor with Susac syndrome. This chain links TRBV30 with TRBJ1-1; D unclear. This chain's CDR3 is CAWQLSRRLTEAFF. DNA of the CDR3: TGTGCCTGGCAACTTTCCCGACGGCTCACTGAAGCTTTCTTT.